Ten or more counts support the clone carrying this T cell receptor beta chain. No antigen is known for it. This sample is drawn from a study of T-cell reconstitution after alpha-beta-depleted transplantation in children. Points from the study as a whole: For some patients, TCRbeta diversity was high at day 60 because of recipient T cells and thymic progenitors that survived. There were reportedly several hundred expanded graft clones from which alpha-beta T cells came about two months after transplant. At the one-year point after transplant, T-cell counts and TCRbeta diversity were found to come mostly from T cells that had been newly produced.

A library of TCRbeta sequences, prepared with unique molecular identifiers, was generated. TCRdb reprocessed the PCR reads via MiXCR and lists one record per CDR3 protein. The top ten clones hold around 15% of a sample with about 460,000 distinct CDR3 sequences, roughly an eighth of them seen once. From germline, CDR1 is DFQATT and CDR2 SNEGSKA (reference sequence). The V and J ends lost 5 bases and 4 bases, in that order; junction bases with no gene match: 5. The CDR3 is made up of 12 amino acids. Source: PBMCs, mostly from graft donor cells, taken 180 days after TCRalphabeta/CD19-depleted stem cell transplant. The sequence came from a female patient between 2 and 10 years old who had a stem cell transplant for aplastic anemia, so the T cells may come from the graft donor. The chain carries TRBV20-1 and TRBJ2-7, with 7 bases identical to TRBD2. CDR3 sequence reads: CSAWTSIYEQYF. In DNA, the CDR3 is TGCAGTGCTTGGACTAGTATTTACGAGCAGTACTTC.